This T cell receptor beta chain derives from a study of cytomegalovirus exposure and HLA in healthy donors. Primers: 60 Vbeta forward and 13 Jbeta reverse. The repertoire was sequenced with immunoSEQ multiplex PCR; TCRdb's copy has only in-frame clones and lacks some. This table has around 220,000 clones, 60% to 80% appearing once. Regarding the study as a whole: In a later analysis, CMV-associated beta chains were mostly HLA-associated, it appeared. Analyses of presence/absence relied on an assumption of roughly uniform sequencing depth across donors.

In the case of this clone: Its matching antigen is unknown.

V lost 5 bases and J lost 1, with 4 bases in between. The CDR3 contains 12 residues. Germline CDR1 SGHVS, CDR2 FNYEAQ. The receptor's source is a man between 18 and 35 years old in good health and CMV-seronegative. Source material: PBMCs. V is TRBV7-6 and J is TRBJ2-3; no firm D call. This CDR3 reads CASSPGTDTQYF. The CDR3 nucleotides read TGTGCCAGCAGCCCAGGCACAGATACGCAGTATTTT.